This T cell receptor beta chain was captured by sequencing in a study of shared clonotypes between healthy human individuals. CDR1 and CDR2 (germline): GTSNPN, SVGIG (reference sequence). The CDR3 runs 15 residues. With 7 bases clipped from V and 0 bases from J, the junction kept 9 bases outside the gene matches. Method: immunoSEQ multiplex PCR; TCRdb's copy keeps in-frame clones and lacks some. The profile shows around 1.1 million clones, approximately 80% of them singletons. This clonotype was sampled from a man between 18 and 29 years old in good health. Some clones in this sample may be carry-over from other donors' samples. Specimen: memory CD4+ T cells from PBMCs. Regarding subset: CD45RA-negative fraction. The chain uses TRBV30 and TRBJ2-7; 10 bases match TRBD2. The CDR3 reads CAFRRGTSASYEQYF. CDR3 nucleotide sequence: TGTGCCTTTCGCCGGGGGACTAGCGCCTCCTACGAGCAGTACTTC.